This T cell receptor (beta chain) was sequenced during a study of early T cells in non-severe SARS-CoV-2 infection. Study context: Bulk RNA from unsorted whole blood was sequenced; chains were unpaired. Study observations and caveats: VDJdb matching skewed toward anti-spike CD8 responses, missing private and CD4 specificities.

The protocol attached unique molecular identifiers to individual cDNA molecules. TCRdb redid the calling of the 5' RACE reads with MiXCR, one entry per CDR3 protein. Of about 81,000 distinct CDR3 sequences in the sample, approximately 6% were seen once. This clonotype was seen more than once but under ten times. Its antigen is as yet unknown. Trimming took 5 bases from V and 8 from J; bases not matched to a gene: 9. In germline, CDR1 is MNHEY, CDR2 SMNVEV (reference sequence). The CDR3 runs 14 residues. The rearrangement links TRBV27 to TRBJ2-4, with TRBD1 matching 7 bases. Sequences were obtained from whole blood. This TCR was sampled from an adult who was a healthcare worker with PCR-confirmed SARS-CoV-2 infection or an uninfected control (not recorded which). CDR3 in amino acids: CASSLRQGGYIQYF. The CDR3 DNA reads TGTGCCAGCAGTCTACGACAGGGTGGTTACATTCAGTACTTC.